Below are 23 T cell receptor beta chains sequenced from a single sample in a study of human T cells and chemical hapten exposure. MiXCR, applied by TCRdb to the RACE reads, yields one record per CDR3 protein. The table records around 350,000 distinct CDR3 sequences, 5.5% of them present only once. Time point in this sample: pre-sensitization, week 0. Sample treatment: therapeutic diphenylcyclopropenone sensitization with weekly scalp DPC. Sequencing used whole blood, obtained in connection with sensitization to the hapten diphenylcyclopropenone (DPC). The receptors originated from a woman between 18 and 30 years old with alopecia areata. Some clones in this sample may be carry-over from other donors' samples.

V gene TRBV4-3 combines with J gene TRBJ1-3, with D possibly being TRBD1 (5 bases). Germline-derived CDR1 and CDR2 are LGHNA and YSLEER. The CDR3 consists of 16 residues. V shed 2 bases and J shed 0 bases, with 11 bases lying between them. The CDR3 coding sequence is TGCGCCAGCAGCCAAACGGTGACAGTCTCTGGAAACACCATATATTTT. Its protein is CASSQTVTVSGNTIYF.

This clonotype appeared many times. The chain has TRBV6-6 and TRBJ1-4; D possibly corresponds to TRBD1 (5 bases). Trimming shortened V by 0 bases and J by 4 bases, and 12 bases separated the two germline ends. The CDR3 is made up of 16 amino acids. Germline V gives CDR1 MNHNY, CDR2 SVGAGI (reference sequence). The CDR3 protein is CASSYSQGGGNEKLFF. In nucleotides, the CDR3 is TGTGCCAGCAGTTACTCCCAGGGAGGTGGTAATGAAAAACTGTTTTTT.

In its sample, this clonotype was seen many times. The CDR3 DNA is TGTGCCAGCAGCGCGGGACTAGCTCAATACGAGCAGTACTTC. Residues: CASSAGLAQYEQYF. The V call is TRBV7-6, the J call TRBJ2-7; 9 nucleotides align to TRBD2. The V gene end was trimmed by 5 bases and the J gene end by 4 bases; junction bases not matched to a gene: 6. CDR1 and CDR2 (germline): SGHVS, FNYEAQ. CDR3 length equals 14 residues.

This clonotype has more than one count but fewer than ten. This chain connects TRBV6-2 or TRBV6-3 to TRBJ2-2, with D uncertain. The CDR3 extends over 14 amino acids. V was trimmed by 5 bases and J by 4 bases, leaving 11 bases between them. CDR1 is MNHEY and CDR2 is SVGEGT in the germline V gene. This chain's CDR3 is CASSLLFSTGELFF. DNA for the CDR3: TGTGCCAGCAGTCTACTTTTCTCCACCGGGGAGCTGTTTTTT.

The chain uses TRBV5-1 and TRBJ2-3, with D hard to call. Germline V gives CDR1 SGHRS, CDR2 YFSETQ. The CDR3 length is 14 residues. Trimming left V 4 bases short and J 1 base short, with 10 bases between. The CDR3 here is CASSSLLGTDTQYF. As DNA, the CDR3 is TGCGCCAGCAGCAGTCTCTTGGGCACAGATACGCAGTATTTT.

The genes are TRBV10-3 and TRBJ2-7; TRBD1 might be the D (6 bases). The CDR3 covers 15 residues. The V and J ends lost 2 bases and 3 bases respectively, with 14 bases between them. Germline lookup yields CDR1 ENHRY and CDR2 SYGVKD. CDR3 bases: TGTGCCATCAGTGAGAAGGCAGGGGCAGTCTACGAGCAGTACTTC. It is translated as CAISEKAGAVYEQYF.

The CDR3 loop is CASSRTGALRNYGYTF. CDR3 nucleotides: TGTGCCAGCAGTCGGACAGGGGCGCTACGTAACTATGGCTACACCTTC. The J gene is TRBJ1-2, the V gene TRBV6-5; 9 bases match TRBD1. CDR1 is MNHEY, CDR2 SVGAGI, per germline. V lost 5 bases and J lost 1; bases outside the gene matches: 8. There are 16 residues in the CDR3.

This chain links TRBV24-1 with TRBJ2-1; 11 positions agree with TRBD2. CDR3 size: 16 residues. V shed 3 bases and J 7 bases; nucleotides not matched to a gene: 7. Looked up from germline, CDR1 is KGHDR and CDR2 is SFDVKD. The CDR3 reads CATSDLSGGALNEQFF. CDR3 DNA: TGTGCCACCAGTGATCTTAGCGGGGGGGCCTTAAATGAGCAGTTCTTC.

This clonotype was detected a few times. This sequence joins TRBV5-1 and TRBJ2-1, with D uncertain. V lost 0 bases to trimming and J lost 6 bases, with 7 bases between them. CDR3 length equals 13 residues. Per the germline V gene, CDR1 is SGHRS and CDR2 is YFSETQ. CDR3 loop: CASSLGGINEQFF. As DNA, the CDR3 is TGCGCCAGCAGCTTGGGGGGTATCAATGAGCAGTTCTTC. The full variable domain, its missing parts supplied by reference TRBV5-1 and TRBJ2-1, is KAGVTQTPRYLIKTRGQQVTLSCSPISGHRSVSWYQQTPGQGLQFLFEYFSETQRNKGNFPGRFSGRQFSNSRSEMNVSTLELGDSALYLCASSLGGINEQFFGPGTRLTVL.

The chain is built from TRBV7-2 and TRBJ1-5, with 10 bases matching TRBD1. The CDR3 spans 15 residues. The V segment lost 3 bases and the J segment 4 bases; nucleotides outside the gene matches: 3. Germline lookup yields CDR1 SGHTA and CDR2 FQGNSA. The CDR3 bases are TGTGCCAGCAGCTTGACAGGGGGCTGGAATCAGCCCCAGCATTTT. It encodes CASSLTGGWNQPQHF.

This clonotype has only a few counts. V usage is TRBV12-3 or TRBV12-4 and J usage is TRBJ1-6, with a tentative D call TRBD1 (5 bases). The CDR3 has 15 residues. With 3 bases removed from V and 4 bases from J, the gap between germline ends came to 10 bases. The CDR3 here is CASSFGGIYNSPLHF. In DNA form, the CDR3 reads TGTGCCAGCAGTTTCGGGGGGATATATAATTCACCCCTCCACTTT.

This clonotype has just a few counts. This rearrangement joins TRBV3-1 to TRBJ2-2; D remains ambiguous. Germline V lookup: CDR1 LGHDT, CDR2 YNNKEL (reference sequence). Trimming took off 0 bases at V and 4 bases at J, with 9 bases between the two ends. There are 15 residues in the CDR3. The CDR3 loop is CASSQDSGFTGELFF. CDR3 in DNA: TGTGCCAGCAGCCAAGATTCCGGGTTCACCGGGGAGCTGTTTTTT.

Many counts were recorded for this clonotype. CDR3 bases: TGCGCCACCGGGGGGGGATCCCTAGGCTACACCTTC. As protein: CATGGGSLGYTF. The genes are TRBV4-1 and TRBJ1-2; weak D call: TRBD1 (5 bases). Germline V gene lookup returns CDR1 MGHRA and CDR2 YSYEKL. The CDR3 is made up of 12 amino acids. Trimming left V 10 bases short and J 8 bases short, with 17 bases between.

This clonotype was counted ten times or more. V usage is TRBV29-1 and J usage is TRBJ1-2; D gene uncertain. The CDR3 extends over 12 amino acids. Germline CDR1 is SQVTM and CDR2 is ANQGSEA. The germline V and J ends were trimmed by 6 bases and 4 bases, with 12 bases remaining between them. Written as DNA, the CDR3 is TGCAGCGTCCTCTATCTAGCCTATGGCTACACCTTC. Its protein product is CSVLYLAYGYTF.

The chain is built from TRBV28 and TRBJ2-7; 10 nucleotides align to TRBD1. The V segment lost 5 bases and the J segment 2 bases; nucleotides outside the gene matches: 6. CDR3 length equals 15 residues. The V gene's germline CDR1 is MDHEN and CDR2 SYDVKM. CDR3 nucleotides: TGTGCCAGCAGTACCCCCGGGACAGGGGCCTACGAGCAGTACTTC. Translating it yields CASSTPGTGAYEQYF.

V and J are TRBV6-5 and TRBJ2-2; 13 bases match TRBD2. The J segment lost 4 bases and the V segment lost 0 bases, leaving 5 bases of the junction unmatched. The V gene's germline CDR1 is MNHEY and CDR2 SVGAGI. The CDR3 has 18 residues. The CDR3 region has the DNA TGTGCCAGCAGTTACTCGTTAACTAGCGGGGGGGGCACCGGGGAGCTGTTTTTT. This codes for CASSYSLTSGGGTGELFF.

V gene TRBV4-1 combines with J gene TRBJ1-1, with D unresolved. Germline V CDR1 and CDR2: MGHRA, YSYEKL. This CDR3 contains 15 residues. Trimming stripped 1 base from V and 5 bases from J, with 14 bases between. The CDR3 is CASSQVWAGETEAFF. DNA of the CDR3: TGCGCCAGCAGCCAAGTATGGGCCGGGGAGACTGAAGCTTTCTTT.

CDR3 residues: CASSFGRGGTGELFF. The DNA for the CDR3 is TGTGCCAGCAGCTTTGGTAGGGGAGGTACCGGGGAGCTGTTTTTT. The V call is TRBV7-6, the J call TRBJ2-2; perhaps TRBD2 as D (6 bases). CDR1 is SGHVS, CDR2 FNYEAQ, per germline. The V end lost 3 bases, the J end lost 5 bases, and 13 bases lay between the germline ends. CDR3 length: 15 amino acids.

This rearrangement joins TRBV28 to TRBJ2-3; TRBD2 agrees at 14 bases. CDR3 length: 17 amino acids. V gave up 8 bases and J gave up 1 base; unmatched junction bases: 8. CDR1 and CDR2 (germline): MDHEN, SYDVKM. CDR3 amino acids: CASVGLAGAFGTDTQYF. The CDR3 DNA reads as TGTGCCAGCGTGGGACTAGCGGGGGCCTTCGGCACAGATACGCAGTATTTT.

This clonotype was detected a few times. The CDR3 region has the DNA TGTGCCAGCAGTGAAGCGCGCAGGGGGCCCTCTGGGGCCAACGTCCTGACTTTC. This gives the protein CASSEARRGPSGANVLTF. The J gene is TRBJ2-6, the V gene TRBV2; 8 bases agree with TRBD1. CDR1 SNHLY and CDR2 FYNNEI come from the germline V gene. There are 18 residues in the CDR3. The ends lost 0 bases at V and 0 bases at J; junction bases unmatched: 4.

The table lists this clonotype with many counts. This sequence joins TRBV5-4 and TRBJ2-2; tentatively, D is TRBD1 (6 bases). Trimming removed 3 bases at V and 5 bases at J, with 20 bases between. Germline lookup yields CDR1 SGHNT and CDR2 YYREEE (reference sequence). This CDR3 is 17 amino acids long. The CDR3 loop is CASSYLTGITWTGELFF. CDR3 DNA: TGTGCCAGCAGCTACCTCACAGGGATCACTTGGACCGGGGAGCTGTTTTTT.

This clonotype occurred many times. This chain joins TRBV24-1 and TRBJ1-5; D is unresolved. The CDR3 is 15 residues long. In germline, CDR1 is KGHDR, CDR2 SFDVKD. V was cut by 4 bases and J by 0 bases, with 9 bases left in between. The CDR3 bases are TGTGCCACCAGTGAGACAAAAAATAGCAATCAGCCCCAGCATTTT. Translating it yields CATSETKNSNQPQHF.

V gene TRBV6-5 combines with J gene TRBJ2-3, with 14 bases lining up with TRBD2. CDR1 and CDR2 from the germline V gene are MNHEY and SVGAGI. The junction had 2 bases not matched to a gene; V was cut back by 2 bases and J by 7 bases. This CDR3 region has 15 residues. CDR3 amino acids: CASSYGLAGGHTQYF. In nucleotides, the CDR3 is TGTGCCAGCAGTTACGGACTAGCGGGGGGCCATACGCAGTATTTT.